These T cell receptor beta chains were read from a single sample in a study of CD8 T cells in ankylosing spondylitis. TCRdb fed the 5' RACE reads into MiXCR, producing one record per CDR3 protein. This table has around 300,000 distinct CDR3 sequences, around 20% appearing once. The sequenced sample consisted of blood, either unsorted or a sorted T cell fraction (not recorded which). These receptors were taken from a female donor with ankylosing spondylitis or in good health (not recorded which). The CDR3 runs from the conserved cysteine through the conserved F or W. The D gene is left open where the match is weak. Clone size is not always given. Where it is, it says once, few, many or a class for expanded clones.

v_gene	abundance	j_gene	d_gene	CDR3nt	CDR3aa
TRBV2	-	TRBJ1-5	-	TGTGCCAGCAGTGATGGGTCTGTCCTTACGGGCAATCAGCCCCAGCATTTT	CASSDGSVLTGNQPQHF
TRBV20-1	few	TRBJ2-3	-	TGCAGTGCTAGAGATCTCGGGGAGGAGGGAGTGTCTGGTACGCAGTATTTT	CSARDLGEEGVSGTQYF
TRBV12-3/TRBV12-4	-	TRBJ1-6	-	TGTGCCAGCAGTTTTAGGAGGGAAGCAAATTCACCCCTCCACTTT	CASSFRREANSPLHF
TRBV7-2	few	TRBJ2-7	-	TGTGCCAGCAGAGCGACAGGAACCCCTTACGAGCAGTACTTC	CASRATGTPYEQYF
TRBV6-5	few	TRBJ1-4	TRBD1	TGTGCCAGCAGTTACGACGTAAGGACAGGCATAACTAATGAAAAACTGTTTTTT	CASSYDVRTGITNEKLFF
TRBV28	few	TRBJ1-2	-	TGTGCCAGCAGTCCGGGTGCGACCGGAGGCTATGGCTACACCTTC	CASSPGATGGYGYTF
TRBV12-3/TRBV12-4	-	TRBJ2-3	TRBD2	TGTGCCAGCAGTTTAAGGCTAGCGGGAGTAGGGAGGGATACGCAGTATTTT	CASSLRLAGVGRDTQYF
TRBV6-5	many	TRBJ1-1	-	TGTGCCAGCAGTTACGATCTGGGAGGTTTGACTGAAGCTTTCTTT	CASSYDLGGLTEAFF
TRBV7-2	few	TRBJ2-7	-	TGTGCCAGCAGCCCCGGCTTGATGGCCCAGGGAGAGCAGTACTTC	CASSPGLMAQGEQYF
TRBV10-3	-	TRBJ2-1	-	TGTGCCGCCAAGGGGGCGGGAGAAGCGAATGAGCAGTTCTTC	CAAKGAGEANEQFF
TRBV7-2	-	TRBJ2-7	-	TGTGCCAGCAGCTTACCCCCCTGGAGGGACGAGCAGTACTTC	CASSLPPWRDEQYF
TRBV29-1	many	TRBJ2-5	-	TGCAGCGTTGGAGGCAGGGAGACCCAGTACTTC	CSVGGRETQYF
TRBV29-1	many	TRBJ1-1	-	TGCAGCGTTGAAGATGGGGGGGGAGCTTTCTTT	CSVEDGGGAFF
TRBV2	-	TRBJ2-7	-	TGTGCCAGCAGTGAAGAGATATCCGAGCAGTACTTC	CASSEEISEQYF
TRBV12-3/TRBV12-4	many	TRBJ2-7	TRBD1	TGTGCCAGCAGTACGACAGGGCACTCCTACGAGCAGTACTTC	CASSTTGHSYEQYF
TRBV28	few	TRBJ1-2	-	TGTGCCAGCAGAACAGGAGGGACTGCCTATGGCTACACCTTC	CASRTGGTAYGYTF
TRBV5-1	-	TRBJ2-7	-	TGCGCCAGCAGCTTGACCCGACAGTACGAGCAGTACTTC	CASSLTRQYEQYF
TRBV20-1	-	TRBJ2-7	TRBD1	TGCGGTACCCAGGGGGTGGCCTACGAGCAGTACTTC	CGTQGVAYEQYF
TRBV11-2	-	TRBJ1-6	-	TGTGCCAGCAGAAAAACAGGTTCACCCCTCCACTTT	CASRKTGSPLHF
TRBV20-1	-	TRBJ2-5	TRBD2	TGCAGTGCTAGCTCGGGAGGGGGTGAGACCCAGTACTTC	CSASSGGGETQYF
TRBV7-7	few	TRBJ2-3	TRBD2	TGTGCCAGCAGCTTAGGTGTTAGCGGGACTGATACGCAGTATTTT	CASSLGVSGTDTQYF
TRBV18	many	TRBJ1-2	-	TGTGCCAGCCGCTATGGAAACGACGGCTACACCTTC	CASRYGNDGYTF
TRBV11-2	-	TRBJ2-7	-	TGTGCCAGCAGCTTAGAGAGGCTAGTCGGCGAGCAGTACTTC	CASSLERLVGEQYF
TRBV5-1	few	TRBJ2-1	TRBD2	TGCGCCAGCAGCTGGGGACTAGCGTCGGATGAGCAGTTCTTC	CASSWGLASDEQFF
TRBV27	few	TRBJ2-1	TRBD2	TGTGCCAGCAGTTTGTGGACTAGCGGGACCAATGAGCAGTTCTTC	CASSLWTSGTNEQFF
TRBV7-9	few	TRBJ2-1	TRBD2	TGTGCCAGCAGCCGTAGCGGGAGTTTCTACAATGAGCAGTTCTTC	CASSRSGSFYNEQFF
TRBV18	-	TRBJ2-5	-	TGTGCCAGCTCACCACCCGGGTCCAGGGAGACCCAGTACTTC	CASSPPGSRETQYF
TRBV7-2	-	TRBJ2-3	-	TGTGCCAGCAGCTTAGTAGTAAAGGAAGGGGATACGCAGTATTTT	CASSLVVKEGDTQYF
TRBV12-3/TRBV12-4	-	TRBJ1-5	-	TGTGCCAGCAGTTTTCGGACACTTAGCAATCAGCCCCAGCATTTT	CASSFRTLSNQPQHF
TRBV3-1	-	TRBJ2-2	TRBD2	TGTGCCAGCAGCCGGGCTAGCGGGGGCTCCGGGGAGCTGTTTTTT	CASSRASGGSGELFF
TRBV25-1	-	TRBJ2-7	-	TGTGCCAGCAGTTCAACCACATCCTACGAGCAGTACTTC	CASSSTTSYEQYF
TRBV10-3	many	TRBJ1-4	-	TGTGCCATCAGTGAACCGCGTGAAAAACTGTTTTTT	CAISEPREKLFF
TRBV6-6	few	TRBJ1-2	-	TGTGCCAGCAGTTACCCTCGGGGGGATGGCTACACCTTC	CASSYPRGDGYTF
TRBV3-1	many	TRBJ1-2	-	TGTGCCAGCAGCCGTAGGGGTTATGGCTACACCTTC	CASSRRGYGYTF
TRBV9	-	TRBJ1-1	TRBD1	TGTGCCAGCAGCGCCGGACAGGGGAGGGCTGAAGCTTTCTTT	CASSAGQGRAEAFF
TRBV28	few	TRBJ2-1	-	TGTGCCAGCTATCCCCAGGGAACCCCCTACAATGAGCAGTTCTTC	CASYPQGTPYNEQFF
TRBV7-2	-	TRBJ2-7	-	TGTGCCAGCAGCATACCACAGGGTGGTCCCTACGAGCAGTACTTC	CASSIPQGGPYEQYF
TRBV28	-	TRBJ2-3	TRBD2	TGTGCCAGCAGTCCCCCCCAGGGACTAGTTGTAGGAGATACGCAGTATTTT	CASSPPQGLVVGDTQYF
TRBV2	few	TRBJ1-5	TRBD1	TGTGCCAGCCGCAGGGGGCCTGACTCGATGAGCCAGCCCCAGCATTTT	CASRRGPDSMSQPQHF
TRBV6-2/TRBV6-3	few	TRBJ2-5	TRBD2	TGTGCCAGCACTTTGCTAGCGGCAGTAGGGGAGACCCAGTACTTC	CASTLLAAVGETQYF
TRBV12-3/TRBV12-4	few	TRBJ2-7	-	TGTGCCAGCGGACGCCGGGACCGTAGGGACGAGCAGTACTTC	CASGRRDRRDEQYF
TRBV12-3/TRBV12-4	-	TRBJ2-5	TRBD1	TGTGCCAGCAGTTTGAAGCAGGGACAGGGGGAAGAGACCCAGTACTTC	CASSLKQGQGEETQYF
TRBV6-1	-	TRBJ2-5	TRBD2	TGTGCCAGCAGCCGGTGGGGACTAGCGCGAGTTCAAGAGACCCAGTACTTC	CASSRWGLARVQETQYF
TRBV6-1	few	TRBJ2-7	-	TGTGCCAGCAGTGAAAAAGGGCCGGGGGTCGAGCAGTACTTC	CASSEKGPGVEQYF
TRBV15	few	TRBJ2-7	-	TGTGCCACCAGCAGAGCGGGCAGGGCCCTCAACGAGCAGTACTTC	CATSRAGRALNEQYF
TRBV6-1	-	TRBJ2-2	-	TGTGCCAGCAGGCAACTAGCCGGGGCGGGGGAGCTGTTTTTT	CASRQLAGAGELFF
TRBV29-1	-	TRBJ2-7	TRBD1	TGCAGCGTTGAATACAGGGGATCTACCTACGAGCAGTACTTC	CSVEYRGSTYEQYF
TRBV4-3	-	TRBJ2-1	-	TGCGCCAGCAGCCCGTTTCCTACGCAGGACCGTCAGTTCTTC	CASSPFPTQDRQFF
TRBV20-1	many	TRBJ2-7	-	TGCAGTGCCGCCAGGGATACCTACGAGCAGTACTTC	CSAARDTYEQYF
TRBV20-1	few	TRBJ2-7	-	TGCAGTGCTAGACGACAGATTACCTACGAGCAGTACTTC	CSARRQITYEQYF
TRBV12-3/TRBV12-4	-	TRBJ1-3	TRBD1	TGTGCCAGCAGTTTAAGTGCAGGGGGAAGAAACACCATATATTTT	CASSLSAGGRNTIYF
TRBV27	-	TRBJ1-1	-	TGTGCCAGCAGCCGTGGACGGATTCTTATGAACACTGAAGCTTTCTTT	CASSRGRILMNTEAFF
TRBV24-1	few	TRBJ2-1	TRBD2	TGTGCCACCAAAGCGGGAGGGGGTGAGCAGTTCTTC	CATKAGGGEQFF
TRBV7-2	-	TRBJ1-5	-	TGTGCCAGCAGCACCCAGGGAAATCAGCCCCAGCATTTT	CASSTQGNQPQHF